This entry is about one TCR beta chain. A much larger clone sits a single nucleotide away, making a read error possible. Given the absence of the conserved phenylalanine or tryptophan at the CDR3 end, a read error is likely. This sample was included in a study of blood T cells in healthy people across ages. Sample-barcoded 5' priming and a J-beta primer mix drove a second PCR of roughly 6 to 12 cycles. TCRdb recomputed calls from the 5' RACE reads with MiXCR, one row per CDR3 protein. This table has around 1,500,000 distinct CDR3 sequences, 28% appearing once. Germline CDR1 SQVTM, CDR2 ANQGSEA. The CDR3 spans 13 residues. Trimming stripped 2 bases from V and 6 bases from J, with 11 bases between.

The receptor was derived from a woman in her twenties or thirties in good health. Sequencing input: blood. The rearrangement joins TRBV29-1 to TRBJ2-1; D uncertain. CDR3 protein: CSVERGLGNEQFC. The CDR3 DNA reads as TGCAGCGTTGAACGTGGTTTGGGCAATGAGCAGTTCTGC.